This T cell receptor beta chain stems from a study of blood T cells in healthy people across ages. There were healthy Caucasian individuals from Russia, aged about 6 to 95, serving as donors. Extractions gave at least 5.5 micrograms of total RNA per sample. Germline CDR1 MGHRA, CDR2 YSYEKL. Trimming removed 1 base from V and 4 bases from J, with 14 bases in between. This CDR3 spans 16 amino acids. Primers used in a second PCR of about 7 to 12 cycles were a sample-barcoded 5' primer and a J-beta primer mix. A single record per CDR3 protein comes from TCRdb applying MiXCR to the 5' RACE reads. The repertoire consists of fewer than 750,000 distinct CDR3 sequences, with about 51% occurring once and the leading ten covering about 13%. A remark on this clonotype: Antigen: not known.

General study points: Observed TCR beta diversity per million T cells went down as age went up. This fall followed a roughly linear course with age. Changes in expanded clonotypes were possibly confounded, as the CMV status of donors was unknown.

The chain employs TRBV4-1 and TRBJ1-3; TRBD1 might be the D (5 bases). Sequencing input: blood. The receptor was derived from a woman aged 80 or over in good health. The CDR3 DNA reads as TGCGCCAGCAGCCAAGCTGTGCAAGGGACCGGAAACACCATATATTTT. Amino acids: CASSQAVQGTGNTIYF.